Below, 6 T cell receptor beta chains from the same sample are listed, as sequenced in a study of shared clonotypes between healthy human individuals. Generated by immunoSEQ multiplex PCR, the TCRdb table keeps only in-frame clones and is missing some. The table lists about 1.5 million clones, around 98% of them singletons. Sequencing used naive CD4+ T cells sorted from blood. Subset here: CD45RA+ positively selected. Receptors were obtained from a man between 25 and 39 years old in good health.

The chain uses TRBV5-1 and TRBJ2-3, with D maybe TRBD2 (5 bases). This CDR3 region has 14 residues. Germline lookup yields CDR1 SGHRS and CDR2 YFSETQ. Trimming removed 5 bases at V and 4 bases at J, with 14 bases between. CDR3 loop: CASSQKAGADTQYF. CDR3 nucleotide sequence: TGCGCCAGCAGTCAGAAGGCGGGCGCAGATACGCAGTATTTT. The full variable domain, its missing parts supplied by reference TRBV5-1 and TRBJ2-3, is KAGVTQTPRYLIKTRGQQVTLSCSPISGHRSVSWYQQTPGQGLQFLFEYFSETQRNKGNFPGRFSGRQFSNSRSEMNVSTLELGDSALYLCASSQKAGADTQYFGPGTRLTVL.

This clone showed up just once. V usage is TRBV6-5 and J usage is TRBJ2-3, with 10 bases matching TRBD1. The ends lost 2 bases at V and 6 bases at J; junction bases unmatched: 8. The CDR3 runs 16 residues. Germline CDR1 MNHEY, CDR2 SVGAGI. CDR3 sequence (DNA): TGTGCCAGCAGTTACCCGGGACAGGGGAGGGCGGATACGCAGTATTTT. Translating it yields CASSYPGQGRADTQYF.

The gene calls are TRBV27 and TRBJ2-7; 7 nucleotides match TRBD1. This CDR3 spans 14 amino acids. Per the germline V gene, CDR1 is MNHEY and CDR2 is SMNVEV (reference sequence). The V and J ends lost 6 bases and 7 bases, in that order; junction bases with no gene match: 12. This CDR3 is CASRLRDSSGEQYF. CDR3 in DNA: TGTGCCAGCAGACTCCGGGACAGTTCTGGGGAGCAGTACTTC.

This clone was detected once. The genes are TRBV10-3 and TRBJ2-4; 8 bases align to TRBD1. The CDR3 is made up of 15 amino acids. Trimming removed 4 bases from V and 5 bases from J; junction bases left unmatched: 7. The germline V gene has CDR1 ENHRY and CDR2 SYGVKD. CDR3 bases: TGTGCCATCAGTGCAGAAGGACAGGGTGAAAACATTCAGTACTTC. It specifies CAISAEGQGENIQYF.

The chain couples TRBV5-4 to TRBJ2-1; D is undetermined. The CDR3 runs 14 residues. V lost 1 base to trimming and J lost 7 bases, with 12 bases between them. Germline CDR1 SGHNT, CDR2 YYREEE (reference sequence). CDR3 sequence reads: CASSLIGKINEQFF. The CDR3 region has the DNA TGTGCCAGCAGCTTGATAGGGAAAATAAATGAGCAGTTCTTC.

The rearrangement joins TRBV6-6 to TRBJ2-7; D perhaps matches TRBD1 (6 bases). CDR3 size: 15 residues. V was clipped by 5 bases and J by 2 bases, with 16 bases between them. The germline V gene has CDR1 MNHNY and CDR2 SVGAGI (reference sequence). This CDR3 is CASSPLQGGTYEQYF. In DNA form, the CDR3 reads TGTGCCAGCAGTCCCCTCCAAGGGGGAACCTACGAGCAGTACTTC.